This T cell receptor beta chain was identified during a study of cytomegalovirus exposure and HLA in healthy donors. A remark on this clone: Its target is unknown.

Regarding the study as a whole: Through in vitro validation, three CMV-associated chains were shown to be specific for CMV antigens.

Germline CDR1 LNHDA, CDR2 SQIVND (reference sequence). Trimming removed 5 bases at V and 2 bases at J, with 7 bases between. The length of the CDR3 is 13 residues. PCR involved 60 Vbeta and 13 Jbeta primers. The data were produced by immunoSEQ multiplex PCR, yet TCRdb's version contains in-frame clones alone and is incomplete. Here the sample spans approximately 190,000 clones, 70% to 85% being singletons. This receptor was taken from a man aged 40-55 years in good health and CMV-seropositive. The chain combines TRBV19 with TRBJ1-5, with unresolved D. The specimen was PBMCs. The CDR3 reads CASSWQGNQPQHF. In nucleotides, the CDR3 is TGTGCCAGTAGTTGGCAGGGCAATCAGCCCCAGCATTTT. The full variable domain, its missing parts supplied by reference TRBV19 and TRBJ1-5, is DGGITQSPKYLFRKEGQNVTLSCEQNLNHDAMYWYRQDPGQGLRLIYYSQIVNDFQKGDIAEGYSVSREKKESFPLTVTSAQKNPTAFYLCASSWQGNQPQHFGDGTRLSIL.